This T cell receptor (beta chain) comes out of a study of cytomegalovirus exposure and HLA in healthy donors. Points from the study as a whole: A few chains tied to CMV proved CMV antigen-specific in vitro.

Germline V gene sequence: CDR1 MGHDK, CDR2 SYGVNS. There are 15 residues in the CDR3. The V gene end was trimmed by 5 bases and the J gene end by 5 bases; junction bases not matched to a gene: 11. A note on this clone: Antigen specificity is unknown.

60 Vbeta and 13 Jbeta primers were used in PCR. In the authors' methods: As a later analysis found, there were around 86 million unique TCR beta chains, of which some 9.9 million were shared. Method: immunoSEQ multiplex PCR; TCRdb's copy keeps in-frame clones and lacks some. The V and J calls and clone size were taken over from that table, and D and trimming were inferred from the DNA. The repertoire table contains about 200,000 clones. The TCR originated in a boy younger than 18 in good health and CMV-seronegative. The specimen sequenced was PBMCs. The chain combines TRBV25-1 with TRBJ2-7; TRBD1 aligns across 8 bases. The CDR3 spells CASSPIDRGGHEQYF. CDR3 DNA: TGTGCCAGCAGTCCAATAGACAGGGGAGGCCACGAGCAGTACTTC.